These 3 T cell receptor beta chains came from one sample sequenced in a study of Ad26.COV2.S vaccination and SARS-CoV-2 variants. The treatment is: about 20 received Ad26.COV2.S at low or high dose, single or two shots; about 5 received placebo; per-sample allocation not given. On day 63 after the first injection, vaccine and placebo recipients gave samples. Measured with immunoSEQ multiplex PCR; TCRdb has only the in-frame clones, and not every one. The sample contains about 350,000 clones, roughly 89% of which appear only once. The specimen comprised peripheral blood, sampled in a trial of Ad26.COV2.S vaccine versus placebo. These receptor sequences come from a person aged 18 to 59 who received the Ad26.COV2.S COVID-19 vaccine or a placebo.

This sequence joins TRBV9 and TRBJ1-2; D possibly corresponds to TRBD1 (5 bases). Germline CDR1 and CDR2: SGDLS and YYNGEE. V lost 2 bases and J 6 bases, leaving 20 bases between the germline ends. CDR3 length: 16 residues. CDR3 bases: TGTGCCAGCAGCGTCCACCCTCGAGCAGGGAGGCATGGCTACACCTTC. Protein product: CASSVHPRAGRHGYTF.

The chain combines TRBV3-1 (or the pseudogene TRBV3-2) with TRBJ1-1, with D possibly TRBD1 on 6 matching bases. V was clipped by 5 bases and J by 5 bases, with 15 bases between them. The germline V gene encodes CDR1 LGHDT and CDR2 YNNKEL (reference sequence). The CDR3 runs 14 residues. Here the CDR3 DNA reads TGTGCCAGCAGCTTAAGACAGGATTGGACTGAAGCTTTCTTT. It is translated as CASSLRQDWTEAFF.

The J gene is TRBJ1-6, the V gene TRBV6-1; TRBD1 aligns across 10 bases. CDR1 MNHNS and CDR2 SASEGT come from the germline V gene. V lost 0 bases, J lost 10 bases, and 3 bases stayed unmatched. The CDR3 sequence is 15 residues long. Written as DNA, the CDR3 is TGTGCCAGCAGTGAAGCGGGGACAGGGGTATCACCCCTCCACTTT. Translation gives CASSEAGTGVSPLHF.